This TCR beta chain emerged from a study of cytomegalovirus exposure and HLA in healthy donors. Both 60 Vbeta primers and 13 Jbeta primers went into the PCR. Data came from immunoSEQ multiplex PCR; TCRdb stores just in-frame clones and leaves some out. Among over 150,000 clones listed, about four fifths were seen once. J was trimmed by 6 bases and V by 4 bases; bases with no gene match: 6. The CDR3 totals 14 residues. Germline V gene sequence: CDR1 MNHNS, CDR2 SASEGT. The genes are TRBV6-1 and TRBJ1-5; 7 bases align to TRBD1. Input material: PBMCs. The clonotype originates from a man aged 18 to 29 in good health and CMV-seronegative. The CDR3 sequence: CASSVDTGAQPQHF. The DNA for the CDR3 is TGTGCCAGCAGTGTAGATACAGGGGCTCAGCCCCAGCATTTT.